This paragraph covers one T cell receptor beta chain sequence. As yet, its antigen is unknown. These data belong to a study of beta chain features in type 1 diabetes. CDR3 length: 15 residues. Germline assignment: CDR1 SGHRS and CDR2 YFSETQ. Trimming pared 5 bases from V and 1 base from J, leaving 12 bases between. The study reverse transcribed the entire isolated RNA, so it sequenced expressed TCRB transcripts. Here immunoSEQ multiplex PCR was the method, and the copy in TCRdb shows in-frame clones only, minus some. The sample includes about 370,000 clones, about 15% seen only once; the top ten take approximately 0.019%. Broader study findings: Comparison showed that naive, central memory and Treg TCRB repertoires appeared more similar among patients than among healthy donors.

This clonotype originated in a young woman in good health. The sample comprised naive CD4+ T cells from blood. The chain carries TRBV5-1 and TRBJ2-2; D possibly corresponds to TRBD1 (5 bases). The CDR3 loop is CASRPAGQNTGELFF. CDR3 in DNA: TGCGCCAGCAGACCTGCCGGACAGAACACCGGGGAGCTGTTTTTT.